These 10 T cell receptor beta chains share one sample of origin, sequenced in a study of long-term antiretroviral therapy in people with HIV. The assay, immunoSEQ v3.0, was run at survey level. Sequencing used immunoSEQ multiplex PCR; TCRdb keeps in-frame clones, though not all of them. The profile shows about 23,000 clones, 82% of them singletons. The input for sequencing was unsorted PBMCs, taken 0.3 years after starting antiretroviral therapy. The receptor source for this set is a man aged 50 to 60 with HIV.

The rearrangement links TRBV7-2 to TRBJ2-7; 11 bases line up with TRBD2. The CDR3 runs 18 residues. The junction had 11 bases not matched to a gene; V was cut back by 4 bases and J by 0 bases. Germline CDR1 SGHTA, CDR2 FQGNSA. DNA of the CDR3: TGTGCCAGCAGCTCAAATTACCCAACTAGCGGGAGCTCCTACGAGCAGTACTTC. Translating it yields CASSSNYPTSGSSYEQYF.

This clone was observed once. This CDR3 is CAWSDGRAWGNQPQHF. CDR3 DNA: TGTGCCTGGAGTGATGGGAGAGCTTGGGGCAATCAGCCCCAGCATTTT. This chain uses TRBV30 with TRBJ1-5, with D unresolved. CDR3 size: 16 residues. CDR1 and CDR2 from the germline V gene are GTSNPN and SVGIG (reference sequence). With 1 base removed from V and 2 bases from J, the gap between germline ends came to 15 bases.

The chain joins TRBV5-1 to TRBJ2-1, with D perhaps matching TRBD2 (6 bases). The germline V gene encodes CDR1 SGHRS and CDR2 YFSETQ. The V end lost 4 bases, the J end lost 8 bases, and 19 bases lay between the germline ends. This CDR3 contains 15 residues. CDR3 DNA: TGCGCCAGCAGCCTGGGTCAGGCGGGAATGGATGAGCAGTTCTTC. It translates to CASSLGQAGMDEQFF.

Here the CDR3 DNA reads TGCGCCAGCAGCCAAGATGGCTACACTGAAGCTTTCTTT. The encoded protein is CASSQDGYTEAFF. V and J are TRBV4-1 and TRBJ1-1, with D uncertain. Looked up from germline, CDR1 is MGHRA and CDR2 is YSYEKL. V was trimmed by 0 bases and J by 3 bases, leaving 5 bases between them. This CDR3 is built from 13 residues.

The gene calls are TRBV6-6 and TRBJ2-1; 7 positions match TRBD2. The CDR3 length is 16 residues. The ends lost 6 bases at V and 0 bases at J; junction bases unmatched: 8. Germline CDR1 and CDR2: MNHNY and SVGAGI (reference sequence). The CDR3 is CASSHPGRSSYNEQFF. CDR3 sequence (DNA): TGTGCCAGCAGCCACCCCGGGAGGAGCTCCTACAATGAGCAGTTCTTC.

J is TRBJ2-5 and V is TRBV28; TRBD2 aligns across 10 bases. This CDR3 has 16 amino acids. Germline CDR1 is MDHEN and CDR2 is SYDVKM. Trimming cost V 2 bases and J 5 bases; bases outside gene matches: 8. The CDR3 here is CASSLGLAGAGETQYF. Written as DNA, the CDR3 is TGTGCCAGCAGTTTAGGTCTAGCGGGAGCGGGTGAGACCCAGTACTTC.

Only a few counts were recorded for this clone. The chain couples TRBV19 to TRBJ2-7; D is uncertain. The CDR3 sequence is 14 residues long. V lost 7 bases to trimming and J lost 2 bases, with 15 bases between them. Germline V gene sequence: CDR1 LNHDA, CDR2 SQIVND (reference sequence). The CDR3 DNA is TGTGCCAGTACCCCCGGACGTGGAGCCTACGAGCAGTACTTC. Protein product: CASTPGRGAYEQYF.

The chain employs TRBV5-1 and TRBJ1-4, with D uncertain. Trimming cost V 1 base and J 3 bases, with 13 bases left between them. This CDR3 has 16 amino acids. Germline V gives CDR1 SGHRS, CDR2 YFSETQ. The CDR3 DNA follows: TGCGCCAGCAGCTTGTTCAGCGGAGGAGCTAATGAAAAACTGTTTTTT. This gives the protein CASSLFSGGANEKLFF.

The chain employs TRBV7-9 and TRBJ2-6; unclear D gene. In germline, CDR1 is SEHNR, CDR2 FQNEAQ (reference sequence). Trimming took 5 bases from V and 12 from J, leaving 14 bases between them. The CDR3 runs to 13 residues. CDR3 region: CASSQNTESVLTF. CDR3 DNA sequence: TGTGCCAGCAGCCAAAATACCGAAAGCGTCCTGACTTTC.

The chain links TRBV7-2 to TRBJ1-4; no clear D gene. CDR1 and CDR2 (germline): SGHTA, FQGNSA. This CDR3 has 15 residues. Trimming took 1 base from V and 0 from J, leaving 6 bases between them. The CDR3 is CASSLGPATNEKLFF. The CDR3, as DNA: TGTGCCAGCAGCTTAGGGCCTGCAACTAATGAAAAACTGTTTTTT.